This T cell receptor (beta chain) derives from a study of monozygotic twins with inflammatory bowel disease. Each of the TCR libraries took 3,000 to 3,500 ng of total RNA. The UMIs carried a 6-nucleotide sample barcode, and they were added by template switching. TCRdb reprocessed the 5' RACE reads; each CDR3 protein has one entry and no DNA is given. This table holds approximately 380,000 distinct CDR3 sequences. Comment on this clonotype: Its antigen is not identified.

Study outcomes and limitations: The authors could not tell different T cell subtypes apart.

Germline CDR1 reads SGHTA; CDR2 reads FQGTGA. The CDR3 loop spans 18 amino acids. The sample taken for sequencing was blood. The chain has TRBV7-3 and TRBJ2-6; TCRdb designates TRBD1, a call that cannot be tested without DNA. The TCR originated in a human donor with ulcerative colitis or Crohn's disease, or a healthy co-twin of an affected twin (not recorded which). The CDR3 region is CASSLNPGQGSGANVLTF.